This paragraph reports one T cell receptor beta chain. This sample is part of a study of monozygotic twins with inflammatory bowel disease. CDR3 size: 17 residues. Germline V gene data show CDR1 as ENHRY and CDR2 as SYGVKD. TCRdb re-called the 5' RACE reads; every CDR3 protein appears as one record, without DNA. This sample's table has 420,000 or so distinct CDR3 sequences. The sample consisted of blood. The chain recombines TRBV10-3 with TRBJ2-7; the TCRdb D gene call, TRBD1, has no DNA to confirm it. This clonotype was sampled from a human donor with ulcerative colitis or Crohn's disease, or a healthy co-twin of an affected twin (not recorded which). CDR3 amino acids: CAISDGPLGQGRYEQYF.